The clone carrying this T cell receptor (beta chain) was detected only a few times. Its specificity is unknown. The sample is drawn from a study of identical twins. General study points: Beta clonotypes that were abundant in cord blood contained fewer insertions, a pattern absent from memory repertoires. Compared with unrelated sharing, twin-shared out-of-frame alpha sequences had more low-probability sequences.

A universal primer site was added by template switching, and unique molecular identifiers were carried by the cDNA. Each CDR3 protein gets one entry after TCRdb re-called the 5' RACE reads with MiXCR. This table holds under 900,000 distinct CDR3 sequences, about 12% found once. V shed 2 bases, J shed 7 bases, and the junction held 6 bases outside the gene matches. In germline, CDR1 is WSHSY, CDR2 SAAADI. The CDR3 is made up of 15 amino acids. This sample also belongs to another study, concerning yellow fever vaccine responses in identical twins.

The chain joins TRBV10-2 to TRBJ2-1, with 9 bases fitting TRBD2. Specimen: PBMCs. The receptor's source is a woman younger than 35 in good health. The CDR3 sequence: CASSETSGGWNEQFF. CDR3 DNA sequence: TGCGCCAGCAGTGAGACGAGCGGGGGGTGGAATGAGCAGTTCTTC.